A single sample is the source of the 3 T cell receptor beta chains below, sequenced in a study of cytomegalovirus exposure and HLA in healthy donors. The study ran its PCR with 60 Vbeta and 13 Jbeta primers. Method: immunoSEQ multiplex PCR; TCRdb's copy keeps in-frame clones and lacks some. Here the sample spans fewer than 70,000 clones, about 74% being singletons. The sequenced material came from PBMCs. These receptors were obtained from a woman aged 60-75 years in good health and CMV-seropositive.

This chain connects TRBV18 to TRBJ2-7, with D possibly TRBD1 on 6 matching bases. V lost 4 bases and J lost 2, with 12 bases in between. The CDR3 has 14 residues. Looked up from germline, CDR1 is KGHSH and CDR2 is LQKENI. This CDR3 is CASSRGTNTYEQYF. In DNA, the CDR3 is TGTGCCAGCTCACGTGGGACAAATACCTACGAGCAGTACTTC.

This rearrangement joins TRBV5-1 to TRBJ2-3; TRBD2 agrees at 13 bases. J was trimmed by 4 bases and V by 5 bases; bases with no gene match: 1. This CDR3 spans 14 amino acids. The germline V gene encodes CDR1 SGHRS and CDR2 YFSETQ. The CDR3 sequence is CASRGLAGSDTQYF. As DNA, the CDR3 is TGCGCCAGCAGGGGACTAGCGGGGTCAGATACGCAGTATTTT.

The chain couples TRBV30 to TRBJ1-4; TRBD1 matches at 10 bases. V gave up 3 bases and J gave up 7 bases; unmatched junction bases: 8. This CDR3 is built from 15 residues. Germline lookup yields CDR1 GTSNPN and CDR2 SVGIG (reference sequence). The CDR3 is CAWSRQGARGEKLFF. Written as DNA, the CDR3 is TGTGCCTGGAGCCGACAGGGGGCGCGGGGTGAAAAACTGTTTTTT.